The 5 T cell receptor beta chains below come from one sample, sequenced in a study of T cell responses to AZD1222 COVID-19 vaccine. The method was immunoSEQ multiplex PCR; TCRdb's version includes in-frame clones alone and lacks a portion of them. Found here are about 160,000 clones, 85% to 90% of them singletons; the top ten hold around 5.2%. This specimen was peripheral blood, taken on day 0 of AZD1222 vaccination. Receptors were obtained from an adult in good health.

V is TRBV5-1 and J is TRBJ2-1; D possibly matches TRBD1 or TRBD2 (5 bases each). This CDR3 region has 15 residues. V gave up 2 bases and J gave up 6 bases, with 15 bases separating them. CDR1 and CDR2 from the germline V gene are SGHRS and YFSETQ. In nucleotides, the CDR3 is TGCGCCAGCAGCTTTACCGGGGCGACTATCAATGAGCAGTTCTTC. This gives the protein CASSFTGATINEQFF. Full variable domain (remainder filled in from reference TRBV5-1 and TRBJ2-1): KAGVTQTPRYLIKTRGQQVTLSCSPISGHRSVSWYQQTPGQGLQFLFEYFSETQRNKGNFPGRFSGRQFSNSRSEMNVSTLELGDSALYLCASSFTGATINEQFFGPGTRLTVL.

This sequence joins TRBV3-1 (or the pseudogene TRBV3-2) and TRBJ2-5; no clear D gene. CDR3 length: 13 amino acids. Trimming shortened V by 1 base and J by 3 bases, and 6 bases separated the two germline ends. Germline V CDR1 and CDR2: LGHDT, YNNKEL (reference sequence). This CDR3 reads CASSQAAKETQYF. The DNA of the CDR3 is TGTGCCAGCAGCCAAGCTGCTAAAGAGACCCAGTACTTC.

The genes are TRBV6-5 and TRBJ1-4, with 8 bases identical to TRBD1. The germline V gene encodes CDR1 MNHEY and CDR2 SVGAGI. The CDR3 spans 14 residues. The junction had 8 bases not matched to a gene; V was cut back by 7 bases and J by 7 bases. CDR3: CASTSPGGSEKLFF. The DNA of the CDR3 is TGTGCCAGCACTTCGCCAGGGGGCTCTGAAAAACTGTTTTTT.

This chain joins TRBV29-1 and TRBJ1-2; D is undetermined. The V and J ends lost 2 bases and 1 base respectively, with 11 bases between them. Germline CDR1 SQVTM, CDR2 ANQGSEA. The CDR3 is made up of 14 amino acids. CDR3 nucleotide sequence: TGCAGCGTTGAATCTGACTATCGTAACTATGGCTACACCTTC. It codes for CSVESDYRNYGYTF.

The rearrangement uses TRBV5-1 and TRBJ2-3; no reliable D call. Looked up from germline, CDR1 is SGHRS and CDR2 is YFSETQ. V was cut by 4 bases and J by 2 bases, with 5 bases left in between. CDR3 size: 12 residues. Here the CDR3 reads CASSTATDTQYF. Here the CDR3 DNA reads TGCGCCAGCAGCACCGCCACAGATACGCAGTATTTT. Full variable domain (remainder filled in from reference TRBV5-1 and TRBJ2-3): KAGVTQTPRYLIKTRGQQVTLSCSPISGHRSVSWYQQTPGQGLQFLFEYFSETQRNKGNFPGRFSGRQFSNSRSEMNVSTLELGDSALYLCASSTATDTQYFGPGTRLTVL.